This is a list of T cell receptor beta chains from one sample in a study of shared clonotypes between healthy human individuals. The method was immunoSEQ multiplex PCR; TCRdb's version includes in-frame clones alone and lacks a portion of them. This repertoire shows millions of clones, about 92% found once; its top ten account for 0.39%. Material for sequencing was naive CD4+ T cells from PBMCs. These receptors came from a man younger than 35 in good health. Some clones in this sample may be carry-over from other donors' samples. Both conserved end residues are part of each CDR3. Fields, in order: CDR3 DNA, CDR3 protein, clone size, J gene, V gene, D gene. The D gene is left open where the match is weak. Size is omitted from some rows. Given values are once, few, many or a class for expanded clones.

DNA: TGTGCCAGCAATAGATGGGAGACCCAGTACTTC; CDR3: CASNRWETQYF; size: -; J: TRBJ2-5; V: TRBV28; D: -
DNA: TGTGCCAGCAGCTTAGCGCGACTAGTTGGCCTGACTAGCACAGATACGCAGTATTTT; CDR3: CASSLARLVGLTSTDTQYF; size: -; J: TRBJ2-3; V: TRBV7-8; D: -
DNA: TGTGCCAGCAGCGCCTGGACAGGGGGCGGGAGGAATGAGCAGTTCTTC; CDR3: CASSAWTGGGRNEQFF; size: -; J: TRBJ2-1; V: TRBV7-9; D: TRBD1
DNA: TGTGCCAGCACTTCCGAAGAGACCCAGTACTTC; CDR3: CASTSEETQYF; size: -; J: TRBJ2-5; V: TRBV6-6; D: -
DNA: TGTGCCAGCAGCGCAGGCACTAGCGCCACAGATACGCAGTATTTT; CDR3: CASSAGTSATDTQYF; size: -; J: TRBJ2-3; V: TRBV9; D: TRBD2
DNA: TGTGCCAGCAACCCCGGGACAGGGCGTGTTGGCTACACCTTC; CDR3: CASNPGTGRVGYTF; size: -; J: TRBJ1-2; V: TRBV7-2; D: TRBD1
DNA: TGTGCCAGCAGCTCTCGCGTTGGCTCCTACGAGCAGTACTTC; CDR3: CASSSRVGSYEQYF; size: once; J: TRBJ2-7; V: TRBV5-4; D: -
DNA: TGTGCCAGCAGTAGGGGACAGGGAATATCTGGGGCCAACGTCCTGACTTTC; CDR3: CASSRGQGISGANVLTF; size: -; J: TRBJ2-6; V: TRBV27; D: TRBD1
DNA: TGTGCCAGCAGCCTTGGGACAGGTGCTGGAAACACCATATATTTT; CDR3: CASSLGTGAGNTIYF; size: -; J: TRBJ1-3; V: TRBV4-2; D: TRBD1
DNA: TGTGCCAGCAGCCCACAGGTGGGGAATGAAAAACTGTTTTTT; CDR3: CASSPQVGNEKLFF; size: -; J: TRBJ1-4; V: TRBV7-9; D: -
DNA: TGCAGCGTTGATGGGGAAGCTAGCGGGAGGGTTTTTGGAGAGCAGTTCTTC; CDR3: CSVDGEASGRVFGEQFF; size: -; J: TRBJ2-1; V: TRBV29-1; D: TRBD2
DNA: TGTGCCAGCATACCTTTCTCGACAGGGCACAATGAGCAGTTCTTC; CDR3: CASIPFSTGHNEQFF; size: -; J: TRBJ2-1; V: TRBV28; D: TRBD1
DNA: TGTGCCAGCAGCTTAAGGTCTGGAAACACCATATATTTT; CDR3: CASSLRSGNTIYF; size: -; J: TRBJ1-3; V: TRBV13; D: -
DNA: TGCAGCGTTAGGCCAAACCTATTAAATGAGCAGTTCTTC; CDR3: CSVRPNLLNEQFF; size: -; J: TRBJ2-1; V: TRBV29-1; D: -
DNA: TGTGCCAGCAGCGCCGCGGGGAACTATGGCTACACCTTC; CDR3: CASSAAGNYGYTF; size: -; J: TRBJ1-2; V: TRBV9; D: -
DNA: TGTGCCAGCAGTGAATGGAACTACGAGCAGTACTTC; CDR3: CASSEWNYEQYF; size: -; J: TRBJ2-7; V: TRBV2; D: -
DNA: TGTGCCAGCTGGGACCTGAGCTCCTACAATGAGCAGTTCTTC; CDR3: CASWDLSSYNEQFF; size: -; J: TRBJ2-1; V: TRBV28; D: -
DNA: TGTGCCAGCAGGGAGCTCGGGACAGGGCGTGAAAAACTGTTTTTT; CDR3: CASRELGTGREKLFF; size: -; J: TRBJ1-4; V: TRBV25-1; D: TRBD1
DNA: TGTGCCAGCAGCTTAGGAGGCCAGGGGGCTATCTATGGCTACACCTTC; CDR3: CASSLGGQGAIYGYTF; size: -; J: TRBJ1-2; V: TRBV11-2; D: TRBD1
DNA: TGTGCCAGCAGCCGACAGGGAAATCAGCCCCAGCATTTT; CDR3: CASSRQGNQPQHF; size: -; J: TRBJ1-5; V: TRBV7-9; D: TRBD1
DNA: TGTGCCAGCAGCTTAGGAGGACTGAAACAAGAGACCCAGTACTTC; CDR3: CASSLGGLKQETQYF; size: -; J: TRBJ2-5; V: TRBV7-9; D: -
DNA: TGTGCCTGGGGCACCTCTGGGGCCAACGTCCTGACTTTC; CDR3: CAWGTSGANVLTF; size: -; J: TRBJ2-6; V: TRBV30; D: -
DNA: TGTGCCAGCAGCTCCCTCGGGACAGCAAAAAACATTCAGTACTTC; CDR3: CASSSLGTAKNIQYF; size: -; J: TRBJ2-4; V: TRBV5-4; D: TRBD1
DNA: TGTGCCAGCAGTCGAGGGTCTGGCTCCTACAATGAGCAGTTCTTC; CDR3: CASSRGSGSYNEQFF; size: -; J: TRBJ2-1; V: TRBV9; D: -
DNA: TGTGCCAGCAGCCGGGACAGGGGTACCGGGGCCAACGTCCTGACTTTC; CDR3: CASSRDRGTGANVLTF; size: -; J: TRBJ2-6; V: TRBV7-8; D: TRBD1
DNA: TGCGCCAGCAGCCCTTCGTCCGGGACCCGGGGGTGGGAGACCCAGTACTTC; CDR3: CASSPSSGTRGWETQYF; size: -; J: TRBJ2-5; V: TRBV5-1; D: -
DNA: TGTGCCAGCAGCCAGCGCGGGACAGGGGCATTGGAAACTAATGAAAAACTGTTTTTT; CDR3: CASSQRGTGALETNEKLFF; size: -; J: TRBJ1-4; V: TRBV14; D: TRBD1
DNA: TGCAGCGTTGAAGTCAGCTTTGGGACAGGGGTTAGAGATACGCAGTATTTT; CDR3: CSVEVSFGTGVRDTQYF; size: -; J: TRBJ2-3; V: TRBV29-1; D: TRBD1
DNA: TGTGCCAGTAGTATCGCAGGGGTCAAAGATACGCAGTATTTT; CDR3: CASSIAGVKDTQYF; size: -; J: TRBJ2-3; V: TRBV19; D: -
DNA: TGTGCCAGCAGGGGTGGCGCCAGATCAACTAATGAAAAACTGTTTTTT; CDR3: CASRGGARSTNEKLFF; size: -; J: TRBJ1-4; V: TRBV27; D: -
DNA: TGCGCCAGCAGCCAAGATGAAGGGACCAATGAAAAACTGTTTTTT; CDR3: CASSQDEGTNEKLFF; size: -; J: TRBJ1-4; V: TRBV4-3; D: -
DNA: TGTGCCAGCAGCTCGAACACCGGGGAGCTGTTTTTT; CDR3: CASSSNTGELFF; size: few; J: TRBJ2-2; V: TRBV7-9; D: -
DNA: TGTGCCAGCAAACTTTCCACAGGGCCCTATGGCTACACCTTC; CDR3: CASKLSTGPYGYTF; size: -; J: TRBJ1-2; V: TRBV5-8; D: -
DNA: TGTGCCAGCAGCTTGTTCGGGACAGGACAAGAGACCCAGTACTTC; CDR3: CASSLFGTGQETQYF; size: -; J: TRBJ2-5; V: TRBV5-4; D: TRBD1
DNA: TGTGCCAGCAGTTCCCCGGGGATGAACACTGAAGCTTTCTTT; CDR3: CASSSPGMNTEAFF; size: -; J: TRBJ1-1; V: TRBV28; D: -
DNA: TGCGCCAGCAGCTTGGTTTTACTAGCGGGAGGCACCGGGGAGCTGTTTTTT; CDR3: CASSLVLLAGGTGELFF; size: -; J: TRBJ2-2; V: TRBV5-1; D: TRBD2
DNA: TGTGCCAGCAGTGCAACAGGGAACACTGAAGCTTTCTTT; CDR3: CASSATGNTEAFF; size: -; J: TRBJ1-1; V: TRBV6-1; D: -
DNA: TGTGCCAGCAGCTTGGAAGGTCAGGGCTCCTACAATGAGCAGTTCTTC; CDR3: CASSLEGQGSYNEQFF; size: -; J: TRBJ2-1; V: TRBV5-8; D: -
DNA: TGTGCCAGCAGCTACGGGACGAAAGCTTCCTACGAGCAGTACTTC; CDR3: CASSYGTKASYEQYF; size: -; J: TRBJ2-7; V: TRBV5-6; D: -
DNA: TGTGCCAGCAGTATAGCGGGAGTGTTCTACAATGAGCAGTTCTTC; CDR3: CASSIAGVFYNEQFF; size: -; J: TRBJ2-1; V: TRBV27; D: TRBD2
DNA: TGTGCCAGCAGCACCTTACGAGGGGCGTATGAAAAACTGTTTTTT; CDR3: CASSTLRGAYEKLFF; size: -; J: TRBJ1-4; V: TRBV11-2; D: -
DNA: TGTGCTAGTGCAAGATCGGGGACCGGGGAGCTGTTTTTT; CDR3: CASARSGTGELFF; size: once; J: TRBJ2-2; V: TRBV12-5; D: -
DNA: TGTGCCAGCCAAAAAGGGTACTCGGTCGAAAAACTGTTTTTT; CDR3: CASQKGYSVEKLFF; size: -; J: TRBJ1-4; V: TRBV6-1; D: -
DNA: TGTGCCAGCAGCTTTGGGACAGGGCCGAGTTGGTACTTC; CDR3: CASSFGTGPSWYF; size: -; J: TRBJ2-7; V: TRBV5-6; D: TRBD1
DNA: TGTGCCAGCAGCCTAACACCAGGGGGCGATCAGCCCCAGCATTTT; CDR3: CASSLTPGGDQPQHF; size: -; J: TRBJ1-5; V: TRBV5-4; D: TRBD1